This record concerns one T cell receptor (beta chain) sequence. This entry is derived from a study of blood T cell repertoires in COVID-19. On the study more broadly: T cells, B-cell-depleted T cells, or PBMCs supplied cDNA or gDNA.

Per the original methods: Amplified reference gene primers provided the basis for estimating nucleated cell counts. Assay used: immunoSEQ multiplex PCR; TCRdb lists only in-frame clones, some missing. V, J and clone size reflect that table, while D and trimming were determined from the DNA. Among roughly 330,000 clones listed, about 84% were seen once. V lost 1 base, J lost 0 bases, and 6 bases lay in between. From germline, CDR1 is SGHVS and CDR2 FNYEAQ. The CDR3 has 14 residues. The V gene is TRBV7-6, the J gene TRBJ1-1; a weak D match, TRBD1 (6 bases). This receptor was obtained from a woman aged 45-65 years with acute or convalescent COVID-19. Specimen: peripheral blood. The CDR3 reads CASSLDRVNTEAFF. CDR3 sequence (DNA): TGTGCCAGCAGCTTAGACAGGGTGAACACTGAAGCTTTCTTT.